One and the same sample provided the 14 T cell receptor beta chains below, sequenced in a study of cytomegalovirus exposure and HLA in healthy donors. Generated by immunoSEQ multiplex PCR, the TCRdb table keeps only in-frame clones and is missing some. This sample has about 56,000 clones; 80% to 90% occur once, and the top ten carry about 15%. The sequencing sample was made of PBMCs. The receptors were gathered from a woman aged 18-29 years in good health and CMV-seronegative.

The chain is built from TRBV2 and TRBJ1-1, with 8 bases lining up with TRBD1. The V segment lost 4 bases and the J segment 4 bases; nucleotides outside the gene matches: 2. The germline V gene encodes CDR1 SNHLY and CDR2 FYNNEI. The CDR3 consists of 13 residues. CDR3 nucleotides: TGTGCCAGCAGTGTCGGACAGGGCACTGAAGCTTTCTTT. Translating gives CASSVGQGTEAFF. Together with reference TRBV2 and TRBJ1-1, the CDR3 gives the full variable domain: EPEVTQTPSHQVTQMGQEVILRCVPISNHLYFYWYRQILGQKVEFLVSFYNNEISEKSEIFDDQFSVERPDGSNFTLKIRSTKLEDSAMYFCASSVGQGTEAFFGQGTRLTVV.

The J gene is TRBJ2-7, the V gene TRBV5-5; D might be TRBD2 (5 bases). The CDR3 is 14 residues long. CDR1 is SGHKS, CDR2 YYEKEE, per germline (reference sequence). V lost 0 bases and J lost 3, with 10 bases in between. Here the CDR3 reads CASSLDAGHYEQYF. The DNA for the CDR3 is TGTGCCAGCAGCTTGGATGCGGGCCACTACGAGCAGTACTTC.

On this clone: This CDR3 is also generated by other DNA sequences in the sample. CDR3 region: CASSLGTGSPYEQYF. The CDR3, as DNA: TGTGCCAGCAGTTTGGGGACAGGGTCACCCTACGAGCAGTACTTC. This chain uses TRBV27 with TRBJ2-7; 9 bases match TRBD1. The CDR3 loop spans 15 amino acids. CDR1 is MNHEY and CDR2 is SMNVEV in the germline V gene (reference sequence). The junction had 5 bases not matched to a gene; V was cut back by 3 bases and J by 2 bases.

The chain couples TRBV11-1 to TRBJ2-7; 8 bases are a match to TRBD1. Germline trimming cut 1 base from V and 2 bases from J; bases unmatched to any gene: 4. This CDR3 is built from 15 residues. The germline gives CDR1 SGHAT, CDR2 FQDESV (reference sequence). The DNA for the CDR3 is TGTGCCAGCAGCTTAGGGCAGGGGGCCACCTACGAGCAGTACTTC. This codes for CASSLGQGATYEQYF.

This chain joins TRBV28 and TRBJ1-2; no reliable D call. The V gene lost 4 bases and the J gene lost 2 bases, with 5 bases spanning the gap. The CDR3 consists of 12 residues. Germline V CDR1 and CDR2: MDHEN, SYDVKM. CDR3 protein: CASSSLNYGYTF. The CDR3 region has the DNA TGTGCCAGCAGTTCCCTCAACTATGGCTACACCTTC.

Details on this clone: A read error may produce the germline difference seen at one junction end. The chain joins TRBV28 to TRBJ1-2; the D gene is possibly TRBD1 (5 bases). In germline, CDR1 is MDHEN, CDR2 SYDVKM. The CDR3 has 11 amino acids. This CDR3 is CASSLSRVLRF. The CDR3 bases are TGTGCCAGCAGTTTAAGCAGGGTTCTACGGTTC.

This chain links TRBV28 with TRBJ1-5, with TRBD1 as a possible D gene (5 bases). Between the trimmed V and J ends, which lost 6 bases and 4 bases, there was a span of 7 bases. The germline CDR1 and CDR2 sequences are MDHEN and SYDVKM. This CDR3 is built from 12 residues. Written as DNA, the CDR3 is TGTGCCAGCAGCTCAGGGAATCAGCCCCAGCATTTT. Translating gives CASSSGNQPQHF. The variable domain in full, completed from reference TRBV28 and TRBJ1-5, reads DVKVTQSSRYLVKRTGEKVFLECVQDMDHENMFWYRQDPGLGLRLIYFSYDVKMKEKGDIPEGYSVSREKKERFSLILESASTNQTSMYLCASSSGNQPQHFGDGTRLSIL.

This sequence joins TRBV5-1 and TRBJ2-6; D is unclear. The germline V gene has CDR1 SGHRS and CDR2 YFSETQ. The ends were cut back, 0 bases at V and 4 bases at J, with 8 bases in the middle. The CDR3 totals 15 residues. CDR3 nucleotide sequence: TGCGCCAGCAGCTTGGGCCCCCAGGGGGCCAACGTCCTGACTTTC. Its protein is CASSLGPQGANVLTF. The full variable domain, completed using reference TRBV5-1 and TRBJ2-6, is KAGVTQTPRYLIKTRGQQVTLSCSPISGHRSVSWYQQTPGQGLQFLFEYFSETQRNKGNFPGRFSGRQFSNSRSEMNVSTLELGDSALYLCASSLGPQGANVLTFGAGSRLTVL.

This clone has just one count. The chain couples TRBV30 to TRBJ2-2, with 9 positions matching TRBD1. The germline gives CDR1 GTSNPN, CDR2 SVGIG (reference sequence). The CDR3 contains 16 residues. The J segment lost 5 bases and the V segment lost 3 bases, leaving 10 bases of the junction unmatched. CDR3 protein: CAWSGQGTGRTGELFF. As DNA, the CDR3 is TGTGCCTGGAGCGGACAGGGGACCGGGAGGACCGGGGAGCTGTTTTTT.

The chain uses TRBV10-3 and TRBJ2-1; 10 bases line up with TRBD2. The CDR3 length is 17 residues. The J segment lost 6 bases and the V segment lost 4 bases, leaving 12 bases of the junction unmatched. Germline V gene lookup returns CDR1 ENHRY and CDR2 SYGVKD. CDR3: CAISATATSGPGNEQFF. The DNA for the CDR3 is TGTGCCATCAGTGCCACTGCGACTAGCGGGCCTGGCAATGAGCAGTTCTTC.

The V call is TRBV5-5, the J call TRBJ2-6, with a possible D match to TRBD2 (6 bases). The germline CDR1 and CDR2 sequences are SGHKS and YYEKEE (reference sequence). With 1 base removed from V and 0 bases from J, the gap between germline ends came to 11 bases. This CDR3 is 17 amino acids long. DNA for the CDR3: TGTGCCAGCAGCTTGCTCGCGGGAAGCTCTGGGGCCAACGTCCTGACTTTC. Translating it yields CASSLLAGSSGANVLTF.

J is TRBJ2-1 and V is TRBV19, with 9 bases fitting TRBD1. The CDR3 consists of 14 residues. V dropped 4 bases and J dropped 8; count of bases not matched to a gene: 6. Germline lookup yields CDR1 LNHDA and CDR2 SQIVND (reference sequence). This CDR3 is CASSTTGTGYEQFF. In nucleotides, the CDR3 is TGTGCCAGTAGTACCACCGGGACAGGGTATGAGCAGTTCTTC.

This chain uses TRBV27 with TRBJ2-7; D is unresolved. Deletions cut 0 bases from V and 2 bases from J, with 8 bases between. CDR3 length: 14 amino acids. The V gene's germline CDR1 is MNHEY and CDR2 SMNVEV (reference sequence). DNA of the CDR3: TGTGCCAGCAGTTTATCTCGCGCCGCCTACGAGCAGTACTTC. Protein sequence: CASSLSRAAYEQYF.

V gene TRBV30 combines with J gene TRBJ2-1; 9 positions match TRBD1. CDR3 length: 15 residues. Germline V gene sequence: CDR1 GTSNPN, CDR2 SVGIG (reference sequence). With V trimmed by 0 bases and J by 2 bases, 2 bases remained unmatched. CDR3 region: CAWSVRQGAYNEQFF. In DNA form, the CDR3 reads TGTGCCTGGAGTGTACGACAGGGGGCCTACAATGAGCAGTTCTTC.